What follows are 29 T cell receptor beta chains derived from one specimen sequenced in a study of CD8 T cells in Susac syndrome. Random hexamers served to reverse transcribe roughly 0.45 to 1 ug RNA. TCRdb used MiXCR to reprocess the immunoSEQ multiplex PCR reads, holding one entry per CDR3 protein. Seen here are about 180,000 distinct CDR3 sequences, roughly 94% observed once, and the top ten hold approximately 0.099%. Sequencing used CD4+ T cells from PBMCs. These receptors all come from a human donor with Susac syndrome.

Notes on this clonotype: No conserved phenylalanine or tryptophan is present at the end of the CDR3, so a read error is the likely explanation. The chain employs TRBV12-3 or TRBV12-4 and TRBJ2-5, with TRBD2 matching 11 bases. Trimming took 5 bases from V and 1 from J; bases not matched to a gene: 3. The CDR3 is 15 amino acids. For the CDR3, the DNA is TGTGCCAGCAGTCCTAGCGGGGGGATCCAAGAGACCCAGTACCTC. It specifies CASSPSGGIQETQYL.

The genes are TRBV6-2 or TRBV6-3 and TRBJ2-1; tentative D call: TRBD2 (6 bases). Germline loops: CDR1 MNHEY, CDR2 SVGEGT. V lost 4 bases and J lost 16, with 20 bases in between. The CDR3 length is 13 residues. CDR3 amino acids: CASSFEGGSRPFF. CDR3 bases: TGTGCCAGCAGTTTTGAGGGAGGTTCCCGCCCCTTCTTC.

In its sample, this clonotype was seen once. The genes are TRBV20-1 and TRBJ2-3; 11 nucleotides agree with TRBD2. This CDR3 is 16 amino acids long. The germline CDR1 and CDR2 sequences are DFQATT and SNEGSKA (reference sequence). V was clipped by 3 bases and J by 5 bases; unmatched bases: 10. CDR3 protein: CSARDGTSGLKDTQYF. In nucleotides, the CDR3 is TGCAGTGCTAGGGACGGGACTAGCGGATTGAAAGATACGCAGTATTTT.

This chain links TRBV20-1 with TRBJ1-2; D perhaps matches TRBD1 (6 bases). The germline CDR1 and CDR2 sequences are DFQATT and SNEGSKA (reference sequence). This CDR3 has 14 residues. V dropped 1 base and J dropped 1 base, with 10 bases sitting between them. Written as DNA, the CDR3 is TGCAGTGCTAGAGGGGACAATGTTAACTATGGCTACACCTTC. It encodes CSARGDNVNYGYTF.

This clonotype is a singleton in its sample. The genes are TRBV18 and TRBJ1-1; no clear D. The CDR3 is 14 amino acids. Germline-derived CDR1 and CDR2 are KGHSH and LQKENI. Trimming pared 6 bases from V and 2 bases from J, leaving 13 bases between. CDR3 sequence (DNA): TGTGCCAGCTCCCTCCCTTACCCCAACACTGAAGCTTTCTTT. This encodes CASSLPYPNTEAFF.

This clonotype appeared a few times. The CDR3 sequence: CATSRDYRDRETQYF. As DNA, the CDR3 is TGTGCCACCAGCAGAGATTACCGGGACAGGGAGACCCAGTACTTC. The chain joins TRBV15 to TRBJ2-5, with 8 bases matching TRBD1. The junction had 5 bases not matched to a gene; V was cut back by 0 bases and J by 5 bases. Germline-derived CDR1 and CDR2 are LNHNV and YYDKDF (reference sequence). The CDR3 spans 15 residues.

The chain links TRBV7-9 to TRBJ2-1; 8 bases align to TRBD1. The V segment lost 5 bases and the J segment 7 bases; nucleotides outside the gene matches: 4. Germline CDR1 SEHNR, CDR2 FQNEAQ (reference sequence). The CDR3 has 13 residues. The CDR3 nucleotides are TGTGCCAGCAGCCAGGGGGCCTTGAATGAGCAGTTCTTC. Amino acid sequence: CASSQGALNEQFF. The entire variable domain, with the rest obtained from reference TRBV7-9 and TRBJ2-1, is as follows: DTGVSQNPRHKITKRGQNVTFRCDPISEHNRLYWYRQTLGQGPEFLTYFQNEAQLEKSRLLSDRFSAERPKGSFSTLEIQRTEQGDSAMYLCASSQGALNEQFFGPGTRLTVL.

The V and J genes are TRBV4-2 and TRBJ1-4; D possibly corresponds to TRBD1 (5 bases). CDR3 length: 17 amino acids. V was clipped by 4 bases and J by 0 bases, with 15 bases between them. Germline V CDR1 and CDR2: LGHNA, YNFKEQ. The CDR3 spells CASSPTQGGATNEKLFF. CDR3 DNA sequence: TGTGCCAGCAGCCCCACGCAGGGTGGAGCAACTAATGAAAAACTGTTTTTT.

The chain couples TRBV4-1 to TRBJ1-4; possibly TRBD1 for D (5 bases). Germline CDR1 reads MGHRA; CDR2 reads YSYEKL. V lost 5 bases, J lost 9 bases, and 19 bases lay in between. This CDR3 comprises 15 residues. Here the CDR3 reads CASSYLSGPGQKLFF. In DNA, the CDR3 is TGCGCCAGCAGCTACCTGTCGGGGCCCGGGCAAAAACTGTTTTTT.

The chain joins TRBV15 to TRBJ2-7; either TRBD1 or TRBD2 may supply D (5 bases each). CDR3 size: 13 residues. Germline V gives CDR1 LNHNV, CDR2 YYDKDF (reference sequence). Trimming pared 8 bases from V and 1 base from J, leaving 12 bases between. The CDR3 here is CATSGPESYEQYF. The CDR3 DNA reads as TGTGCCACCTCGGGGCCAGAATCCTACGAGCAGTACTTC.

The CDR3 DNA is TGCGCCAGCAGCTTGGAGACAGGTCAGCAGCCCCAGCATTTT. As protein: CASSLETGQQPQHF. The chain recombines TRBV5-1 with TRBJ1-5, with D tentatively TRBD1 (6 bases). The germline V gene has CDR1 SGHRS and CDR2 YFSETQ. The CDR3 is 14 residues long. With 0 bases removed from V and 7 bases from J, the gap between germline ends came to 11 bases.

The J gene is TRBJ2-1, the V gene TRBV29-1; possible D gene TRBD2, 6 bases. V lost 6 bases and J lost 9, with 12 bases in between. The CDR3 has 11 residues. Germline loops: CDR1 SQVTM, CDR2 ANQGSEA. CDR3 in amino acids: CSVLPSVEQFF. The DNA of the CDR3 is TGCAGCGTCCTCCCTAGCGTTGAGCAGTTCTTC.

This sequence joins TRBV12-3 or TRBV12-4 and TRBJ1-1; D remains ambiguous. The length of the CDR3 is 13 residues. V gave up 5 bases and J gave up 1 base, with 8 bases separating them. The chain's CDR3 is CASSRFRNTEAFF. Written as DNA, the CDR3 is TGTGCCAGCAGTCGATTTAGGAACACTGAAGCTTTCTTT.

This chain joins TRBV20-1 and TRBJ1-5; unclear D gene. This CDR3 has 15 residues. CDR1 and CDR2 from the germline V gene are DFQATT and SNEGSKA (reference sequence). Trimming stripped 0 bases from V and 1 base from J, with 10 bases between. In nucleotides, the CDR3 is TGCAGTGCTAGAGACCCGACAACCAGCAATCAGCCCCAGCATTTT. Translating gives CSARDPTTSNQPQHF.

The chain links TRBV21-1 to TRBJ2-7; the DNA was not used to check the table's D call, TRBD1. TRBV21-1 is a recognized pseudogene. This CDR3 has 14 amino acids. The CDR3 DNA sequence: TGTGCCAGCAGCGCCCGGGGGCGGGAGCGCGAGCAGTACTTC. Translated: CASSARGREREQYF.

This chain uses TRBV21-1 with TRBJ1-1; the table names TRBD1, a call not compared with the DNA. TRBV21-1 is marked as a pseudogene. CDR3 length equals 13 residues. As DNA, the CDR3 is TGTGCCAGCAGCAAATGGTGGCAGGGGGGCGCTTTCTTT. Encoded protein: CASSKWWQGGAFF.

This chain joins TRBV2 and TRBJ2-7, with no clear D. Germline V gene lookup returns CDR1 SNHLY and CDR2 FYNNEI. The CDR3 is made up of 13 amino acids. Deletions cut 1 base from V and 5 bases from J, with 9 bases between. CDR3 region: CASSEGGYDEQYF. CDR3 coding DNA: TGTGCCAGCAGTGAAGGAGGTTACGACGAGCAGTACTTC.

This rearrangement joins TRBV6-2 or TRBV6-3 to TRBJ1-5, with D possibly being TRBD1 (5 bases). This CDR3 is 14 amino acids long. V shed 6 bases and J shed 4 bases, with 13 bases lying between them. Germline assignment: CDR1 MNHEY and CDR2 SVGEGT. This chain's CDR3 is CASSHGTVNQPQHF. CDR3 DNA sequence: TGTGCCAGCAGCCACGGGACGGTTAATCAGCCCCAGCATTTT.

The chain couples TRBV3-1 to TRBJ2-5, with 7 bases aligning to TRBD2. The CDR3 contains 14 residues. J gave up 9 bases and V 4 bases, and 11 bases lay outside the gene matches. The germline CDR1 and CDR2 sequences are LGHDT and YNNKEL (reference sequence). DNA of the CDR3: TGTGCCAGCAGCCTACTCCTAGGGAGGGAGGCCCAGTACTTC. Translated, it gives CASSLLLGREAQYF.

V is TRBV24-1 and J is TRBJ2-1; no definite D call. V dropped 1 base and J dropped 12 bases, with 15 bases sitting between them. The CDR3 is 14 residues long. Germline V CDR1 and CDR2: KGHDR, SFDVKD. For the CDR3, the DNA is TGTGCCACCAGTGATTTCCCCCCCCGGGCCCGGCAGTTCTTC. Encoded protein: CATSDFPPRARQFF.

This sequence joins TRBV7-2 and TRBJ2-3; D is uncertain. From germline, CDR1 is SGHTA and CDR2 FQGNSA. Deletions cut 5 bases from V and 0 bases from J, with 9 bases between. The CDR3 covers 14 residues. This CDR3 reads CASSPYLSTDTQYF. The DNA for the CDR3 is TGTGCCAGCAGCCCCTATCTCAGCACAGATACGCAGTATTTT.

The rearrangement uses TRBV12-3 or TRBV12-4 and TRBJ1-6; D is uncertain. Trimming removed 3 bases at V and 7 bases at J, with 10 bases between. The CDR3 is made up of 14 amino acids. CDR3 bases: TGTGCCAGCAGTTTGGCTGGGTCAAATTCACCCCTCCACTTT. It translates to CASSLAGSNSPLHF.

The gene calls are TRBV5-1 and TRBJ2-3, with D possibly TRBD1 on 5 matching bases. This CDR3 has 15 amino acids. Trimming took off 4 bases at V and 0 bases at J, with 12 bases between the two ends. CDR1 SGHRS and CDR2 YFSETQ come from the germline V gene. The DNA of the CDR3 is TGCGCCAGCAGCCCTGGGGCAACTAGCACAGATACGCAGTATTTT. It translates to CASSPGATSTDTQYF.

This chain joins TRBV20-1 and TRBJ2-5; 8 bases agree with TRBD1. With V trimmed by 6 bases and J by 2 bases, 5 bases remained unmatched. The germline gives CDR1 DFQATT, CDR2 SNEGSKA (reference sequence). CDR3 length: 13 residues. This CDR3 reads CSAVTGGQETQYF. The CDR3, as DNA: TGCAGTGCCGTAACAGGGGGGCAAGAGACCCAGTACTTC.

The chain joins TRBV20-1 to TRBJ1-2, with TRBD1 matching 11 bases. Germline CDR1 reads DFQATT; CDR2 reads SNEGSKA (reference sequence). V gave up 5 bases and J gave up 7 bases; unmatched junction bases: 3. The CDR3 runs to 12 residues. The CDR3, as DNA: TGCAGTGCTGGACAGGGGGCGGGTGGCTACACCTTC. It encodes CSAGQGAGGYTF.

The chain joins TRBV30 to TRBJ2-7; 10 bases are shared with TRBD1. This CDR3 is 13 amino acids long. Germline lookup yields CDR1 GTSNPN and CDR2 SVGIG (reference sequence). With 5 bases clipped from V and 4 bases from J, the junction kept 5 bases outside the gene matches. DNA of the CDR3: TGTGCCTGGCTCGACAGGGGGCGATACGAGCAGTACTTC. Amino acid sequence: CAWLDRGRYEQYF. The full variable domain, its missing parts supplied by reference TRBV30 and TRBJ2-7, is SQTIHQWPATLVQPVGSPLSLECTVEGTSNPNLYWYRQAAGRGLQLLFYSVGIGQISSEVPQNLSASRPQDRQFILSSKKLLLSDSGFYLCAWLDRGRYEQYFGPGTRLTVT.

V is TRBV7-9 and J is TRBJ1-1; possibly TRBD1 for D (6 bases). Germline assignment: CDR1 SEHNR and CDR2 FQNEAQ (reference sequence). The CDR3 covers 14 residues. Trimming left V 2 bases short and J 4 bases short, with 11 bases between. The CDR3 region has the DNA TGTGCCAGCAGCTTATCGGGGGGCACCACTGAAGCTTTCTTT. This codes for CASSLSGGTTEAFF.

The V call is TRBV28, the J call TRBJ1-1; 7 bases line up with TRBD1. This CDR3 spans 19 amino acids. V shed 5 bases and J 1 base; nucleotides not matched to a gene: 19. Germline CDR1 and CDR2: MDHEN and SYDVKM. The CDR3 DNA reads TGTGCCAGCAGTCCCCCAAAAAGGGGGCGCAAATTTGAGAACACTGAAGCTTTCTTT. Its translation is CASSPPKRGRKFENTEAFF.

J is TRBJ2-2 and V is TRBV20-1; 9 bases align to TRBD1. The junction had 7 bases not matched to a gene; V was cut back by 7 bases and J by 4 bases. Germline loops: CDR1 DFQATT, CDR2 SNEGSKA (reference sequence). The length of the CDR3 is 14 residues. The CDR3 nucleotides are TGCAGTGGCAAGACAGGGGGATTCACCGGGGAGCTGTTTTTT. This encodes CSGKTGGFTGELFF.